Shown below are 32 T cell receptor beta chains from a single sample sequenced in a study of blood T cells in healthy people across ages. A second 7 to 11 cycle PCR used barcoded and J-beta primers. TCRdb processed the 5' RACE reads anew with MiXCR; each CDR3 protein has one entry. The table includes hundreds of thousands of distinct CDR3 sequences, roughly 49% detected once. Sequenced material: blood. Every receptor here comes from an older woman in good health.

The chain employs TRBV7-2 and TRBJ2-7, with D hard to call. The ends were cut back, 1 base at V and 4 bases at J, with 14 bases in the middle. CDR1 is SGHTA and CDR2 is FQGNSA in the germline V gene. There are 15 residues in the CDR3. Here the CDR3 reads CASSLGRALSYEQYF. The CDR3 coding sequence is TGTGCCAGCAGCTTAGGCCGGGCACTTTCTTACGAGCAGTACTTC.

The J gene is TRBJ2-7, the V gene TRBV7-2; 8 bases are a match to TRBD1. The CDR3 loop spans 15 amino acids. Looked up from germline, CDR1 is SGHTA and CDR2 is FQGNSA. Unmatched junction bases numbered 6, after V lost 1 base and J lost 4 bases. The CDR3 DNA is TGTGCCAGCAGCTTAGAGGCCAGGGGGCGATACGAGCAGTACTTC. It is translated as CASSLEARGRYEQYF. Supplemented by reference TRBV7-2 and TRBJ2-7, the full variable domain reads GAGVSQSPSNKVTEKGKDVELRCDPISGHTALYWYRQSLGQGLEFLIYFQGNSAPDKSGLPSDRFSAERTGGSVSTLTIQRTQQEDSAVYLCASSLEARGRYEQYFGPGTRLTVT.

The rearrangement uses TRBV29-1 and TRBJ1-1; perhaps TRBD1 as D (5 bases). Deletions cut 6 bases from V and 0 bases from J, with 11 bases between. The length of the CDR3 is 13 residues. Germline assignment: CDR1 SQVTM and CDR2 ANQGSEA. The CDR3 DNA reads TGCAGCGTGGAGGGACGGATGAACACTGAAGCTTTCTTT. Protein: CSVEGRMNTEAFF.

This clonotype has only a few counts. The rearrangement joins TRBV7-3 to TRBJ2-1; unclear D gene. The DNA end favors TRBJ2-7, so the J call may be wrong. CDR3 length: 15 amino acids. Germline lookup yields CDR1 SGHTA and CDR2 FQGTGA. This CDR3 is CASSTSFSSYNEQYF. The CDR3 DNA is TGTGCCAGCAGCACCTCCTTTAGCTCCTACAATGAGCAGTACTTC.

The CDR3 nucleotides are TGCAGTGCTAGAGATGGAGGACAGTGGTACGAGCAGTACTTC. Translating it yields CSARDGGQWYEQYF. The rearrangement links TRBV20-1 to TRBJ2-5; D is possibly TRBD1 (6 bases). The tail of the sequence fits TRBJ2-7 better, so the J call may be wrong. This CDR3 is built from 14 residues. Germline lookup yields CDR1 DFQATT and CDR2 SNEGSKA (reference sequence).

This clonotype was detected ten times or more. V is TRBV10-3 and J is TRBJ2-3; 15 nucleotides match TRBD2. CDR3 length: 15 residues. From germline, CDR1 is ENHRY and CDR2 SYGVKD. The V gene end was trimmed by 6 bases and the J gene end by 6 bases; junction bases not matched to a gene: 4. As DNA, the CDR3 is TGTGCCATCAGCTCGGGACTAGCGGGAGGCGATACGCAGTATTTT. It codes for CAISSGLAGGDTQYF.

This clonotype was seen a handful of times. The J gene is TRBJ2-1, the V gene TRBV2, with 7 positions matching TRBD1. J gave up 7 bases and V 4 bases, and 10 bases lay outside the gene matches. The V gene's germline CDR1 is SNHLY and CDR2 FYNNEI. This CDR3 spans 15 amino acids. The CDR3 reads CASSAGTASLNEQFF. CDR3 coding DNA: TGTGCCAGCAGTGCTGGGACAGCCAGCCTTAATGAGCAGTTCTTC.

V gene TRBV5-4 combines with J gene TRBJ2-7; 7 nucleotides match TRBD2. Germline lookup yields CDR1 SGHNT and CDR2 YYREEE (reference sequence). This CDR3 is 15 amino acids long. J lost 4 bases, V lost 1 base, and 8 bases had no gene match. CDR3 region: CASSLMIAGGYEQYF. The CDR3 coding sequence is TGTGCCAGCAGCTTGATGATAGCGGGCGGGTACGAGCAGTACTTC.

J is TRBJ2-5 and V is TRBV20-1, with no clear D. Germline V lookup: CDR1 DFQATT, CDR2 SNEGSKA (reference sequence). Deletions cut 2 bases from V and 1 base from J, with 5 bases between. The CDR3 consists of 12 residues. DNA of the CDR3: TGCAGTGCTAGATCAGGCCAAGAGACCCAGTACTTC. Residues: CSARSGQETQYF.

A few counts support this clonotype. J is TRBJ2-7 and V is TRBV5-1; D may be TRBD1 or TRBD2 (5 bases each). The CDR3 contains 14 residues. Germline V gene lookup returns CDR1 SGHRS and CDR2 YFSETQ. V lost 0 bases and J 3 bases, leaving 10 bases between the germline ends. The CDR3 is CASSLARDGYEQYF. The CDR3, as DNA: TGCGCCAGCAGCTTGGCTAGGGACGGCTACGAGCAGTACTTC. The complete variable domain, with remaining parts taken from reference TRBV5-1 and TRBJ2-7, reads KAGVTQTPRYLIKTRGQQVTLSCSPISGHRSVSWYQQTPGQGLQFLFEYFSETQRNKGNFPGRFSGRQFSNSRSEMNVSTLELGDSALYLCASSLARDGYEQYFGPGTRLTVT.

Only a few counts were recorded for this clonotype. The rearrangement uses TRBV7-9 and TRBJ2-3; no reliable D call. Germline CDR1 SEHNR, CDR2 FQNEAQ (reference sequence). CDR3 length: 16 residues. V was trimmed by 5 bases and J by 1 base, leaving 16 bases between them. The CDR3: CASSAPLRLGTDTQYF. The CDR3, as DNA: TGTGCCAGCAGCGCCCCGTTGCGGCTGGGCACAGATACGCAGTATTTT.

The J gene is TRBJ2-5, the V gene TRBV7-2, with TRBD2 matching 9 bases. This CDR3 comprises 15 residues. Germline V gene data show CDR1 as SGHTA and CDR2 as FQGNSA. Unmatched junction bases numbered 11, after V lost 1 base and J lost 11 bases. In DNA, the CDR3 is TGTGCCAGCAGCTTAGGAGGTAGCGGGAGTAATGAGCAGTACTTC. It encodes CASSLGGSGSNEQYF.

This clonotype was counted a few times. The chain couples TRBV6-1 to TRBJ2-4, with 8 bases aligning to TRBD1. This CDR3 spans 13 amino acids. V lost 5 bases and J lost 8; bases outside the gene matches: 5. CDR1 and CDR2 from the germline V gene are MNHNS and SASEGT. The CDR3, as DNA: TGTGCCAGCAGTCGGGACAGGATCTACATTCAGTACTTC. As protein: CASSRDRIYIQYF.

This clonotype came up once. The gene calls are TRBV6-6 and TRBJ2-7, with TRBD2 matching 9 bases. V lost 2 bases, J lost 9 bases, and 11 bases stayed unmatched. CDR1 MNHNY and CDR2 SVGAGI come from the germline V gene (reference sequence). The CDR3 is 15 amino acids. The chain's CDR3 is CASSYGAGGPWGQYF. CDR3 in DNA: TGTGCCAGCAGTTACGGTGCGGGAGGGCCGTGGGGGCAGTACTTC.

The sample holds a few counts of this clonotype. The chain has TRBV29-1 and TRBJ2-5; the match to TRBD1 covers 8 bases. The CDR3 is made up of 14 amino acids. The J segment lost 4 bases and the V segment lost 7 bases, leaving 11 bases of the junction unmatched. Germline CDR1 reads SQVTM; CDR2 reads ANQGSEA. CDR3 sequence: CSGDSTGTGETQYF. The CDR3, as DNA: TGCAGCGGGGATTCCACCGGGACAGGAGAGACCCAGTACTTC.

This chain uses TRBV20-1 with TRBJ2-7, with 8 bases matching TRBD2. Germline CDR1 reads DFQATT; CDR2 reads SNEGSKA (reference sequence). The CDR3 loop spans 15 amino acids. With 2 bases clipped from V and 4 bases from J, the junction kept 10 bases outside the gene matches. DNA of the CDR3: TGCAGTGCTAGACGCCCGATAGCGGGGTTATACGAGCAGTACTTC. Translating it yields CSARRPIAGLYEQYF.

The gene calls are TRBV7-8 and TRBJ2-1, with D perhaps matching TRBD1 (7 bases). Germline values: CDR1 SGHVS, CDR2 FQNEAQ. The CDR3 has 15 amino acids. Trimming took off 7 bases at V and 6 bases at J, with 19 bases between the two ends. CDR3 sequence (DNA): TGTGCCAGCACCACGACAGGGAGGACGTCCAATGAGCAGTTCTTC. It is translated as CASTTTGRTSNEQFF.

Notes on this clonotype: Germline and junction disagree at one end, which may indicate a read error. The rearrangement links TRBV20-1 to TRBJ2-1; a weak D match, TRBD1 (5 bases). CDR3 length: 15 residues. CDR1 DFQATT and CDR2 SNEGSKA come from the germline V gene (reference sequence). The chain's CDR3 is CSASNAQGPDNEQLF. CDR3 in DNA: TGCAGTGCTAGTAATGCTCAGGGTCCTGACAATGAGCAGTTATTC.

This chain connects TRBV20-1 to TRBJ1-2, with D unclear. Looked up from germline, CDR1 is DFQATT and CDR2 is SNEGSKA (reference sequence). CDR3 size: 10 residues. V lost 3 bases, J lost 8 bases, and 7 bases lay in between. CDR3 loop: CSASNGGYTF. In nucleotides, the CDR3 is TGCAGTGCTAGTAACGGAGGCTACACCTTC.

A few counts support this clonotype. CDR3: CSVERVRLETQYF. CDR3 coding DNA: TGCAGCGTTGAAAGGGTCCGGTTAGAGACCCAGTACTTC. The chain uses TRBV29-1 and TRBJ2-5; unclear D gene. Germline loops: CDR1 SQVTM, CDR2 ANQGSEA. CDR3 size: 13 residues. V gave up 2 bases and J gave up 4 bases, with 11 bases separating them.

In its sample, this clonotype was seen a few times. J is TRBJ2-4 and V is TRBV5-1; D is undetermined. From germline, CDR1 is SGHRS and CDR2 YFSETQ. V dropped 1 base and J dropped 3 bases, with 5 bases sitting between them. CDR3 length: 13 amino acids. CDR3 coding DNA: TGCGCCAGCAGCTTGCCGGGCAAAAACATTCAGTACTTC. As protein: CASSLPGKNIQYF.

Only a few counts were recorded for this clonotype. V is TRBV4-3 and J is TRBJ2-4; no clear D. The J call is doubtful: the DNA matches TRBJ2-7 better. This CDR3 is built from 16 residues. CDR1 is LGHNA and CDR2 is YSLEER in the germline V gene. The CDR3: CASSQGSELGTYEQYF. CDR3 coding DNA: TGCGCCAGCAGCCAAGGTTCGGAGCTAGGCACCTACGAGCAGTACTTC.

On this clonotype: This may stem from a read error, because a much larger clone lies one nucleotide away. CDR3 sequence reads: CSARSPGTGSNGQYF. DNA of the CDR3: TGCAGTGCTAGAAGTCCCGGGACAGGGTCCAATGGGCAGTACTTC. This rearrangement joins TRBV20-1 to TRBJ2-5; TRBD1 agrees at 9 bases. CDR1 is DFQATT and CDR2 is SNEGSKA in the germline V gene (reference sequence). V shed 2 bases, J shed 11 bases, and the junction held 15 bases outside the gene matches. This CDR3 spans 15 amino acids.

The V gene is TRBV6-2 or TRBV6-3, the J gene TRBJ2-5; 11 bases match TRBD2. CDR1 is MNHEY and CDR2 is SVGEGT in the germline V gene. V gave up 5 bases and J gave up 11 bases; unmatched junction bases: 10. The CDR3 is 14 amino acids. In DNA form, the CDR3 reads TGTGCCAGCAGTCCGCTAGCGGGAGGCAATGAGCAGTACTTC. Encoded protein: CASSPLAGGNEQYF.

This clonotype showed up just a few times. CDR3 sequence (DNA): TGTGCCAGCAGCCAAGATCTGGTCAGGGGGACTGAAGCTTTCTTT. Translating gives CASSQDLVRGTEAFF. The chain joins TRBV14 to TRBJ1-1, with TRBD1 matching 7 bases. The CDR3 is made up of 15 amino acids. V dropped 0 bases and J dropped 5; count of bases not matched to a gene: 6. CDR1 and CDR2 from the germline V gene are SGHDN and FVKESK.

The gene calls are TRBV5-1 and TRBJ2-5; D is undetermined. This CDR3 is built from 14 residues. Germline CDR1 reads SGHRS; CDR2 reads YFSETQ. Trimming took off 5 bases at V and 2 bases at J, with 13 bases between the two ends. CDR3 coding DNA: TGCGCCAGCAGATCCGAGGCATATCAAGAGACCCAGTACTTC. It is translated as CASRSEAYQETQYF.

This clonotype appeared many times. The chain has TRBV28 and TRBJ1-1; no firm D call. The CDR3 spans 12 residues. V shed 3 bases and J shed 7 bases, with 9 bases lying between them. Germline-derived CDR1 and CDR2 are MDHEN and SYDVKM. Here the CDR3 DNA reads TGTGCCAGCAGTTTTCGGACGGGTGAAGCTTTCTTT. It translates to CASSFRTGEAFF. Supplemented by reference TRBV28 and TRBJ1-1, the full variable domain reads DVKVTQSSRYLVKRTGEKVFLECVQDMDHENMFWYRQDPGLGLRLIYFSYDVKMKEKGDIPEGYSVSREKKERFSLILESASTNQTSMYLCASSFRTGEAFFGQGTRLTVV.

This clonotype appeared a few times. This chain uses TRBV27 with TRBJ2-1, with 12 bases aligning to TRBD2. CDR3 length: 14 amino acids. The junction had 6 bases not matched to a gene; V was cut back by 7 bases and J by 8 bases. Germline V gene data show CDR1 as MNHEY and CDR2 as SMNVEV (reference sequence). The CDR3 bases are TGTGCCAGCATCAGGACTAGCGGGATGGATGAGCAGTTCTTC. Translated, it gives CASIRTSGMDEQFF.

As to this clonotype: A junction end diverges from the germline sequence, so it may reflect a read error. The chain combines TRBV2 with TRBJ2-1, with 10 bases aligning to TRBD1. Germline V gene sequence: CDR1 SNHLY, CDR2 FYNNEI. This CDR3 comprises 15 residues. CDR3 residues: CVSRWDRGSYNEQFF. The CDR3 nucleotides are TGTGTCAGCAGGTGGGACAGGGGTTCCTACAATGAGCAGTTCTTC.

For the CDR3, the DNA is TGTGCCAGCAGCCAAGATCTGGAGTACGAGCAGTACTTC. It specifies CASSQDLEYEQYF. The gene calls are TRBV3-1 and TRBJ2-7; D call uncertain. The CDR3 is made up of 13 amino acids. Looked up from germline, CDR1 is LGHDT and CDR2 is YNNKEL (reference sequence). The V end was cut by 0 bases, the J end by 4 bases, with 7 bases between.

The V gene is TRBV2, the J gene TRBJ2-1, with D perhaps matching TRBD1 or TRBD2 (5 bases each). V gave up 6 bases and J gave up 1 base, with 13 bases separating them. The CDR3 has 15 residues. From germline, CDR1 is SNHLY and CDR2 FYNNEI. The chain's CDR3 is CASRGTSSSYNEQFF. The CDR3 coding sequence is TGTGCCAGCAGGGGGACGTCATCTTCCTACAATGAGCAGTTCTTC.

Ten or more counts support this clonotype. The gene calls are TRBV27 and TRBJ1-5; 10 nucleotides align to TRBD1. The CDR3 consists of 17 residues. The junction had 11 bases not matched to a gene; V was cut back by 5 bases and J by 4 bases. Germline assignment: CDR1 MNHEY and CDR2 SMNVEV (reference sequence). The CDR3 DNA reads as TGTGCCAGCAGTAGAACTGGGCGACAGGGGGCAAATCAGCCCCAGCATTTT. It codes for CASSRTGRQGANQPQHF.